The clone carrying this TCR beta chain was detected ten times or more. This sample is part of a study of identical twins. A single record per CDR3 protein comes from TCRdb applying MiXCR to the 5' RACE reads. Among 100,000 to 110,000 distinct CDR3 sequences listed, 5.9% were seen once. The CDR3 is 13 amino acids. With 5 bases removed from V and 11 bases from J, the gap between germline ends came to 17 bases. The TCR originated in a woman aged 45 to 65 in good health. The specimen sequenced was memory T cells sorted from blood. V is TRBV12-3 or TRBV12-4 and J is TRBJ2-3; the D is unclear. Written as DNA, the CDR3 is TGTGCCAGCAGTCGCGGAAGCTCTCTAGGGCAGTATTTT. Translated: CASSRGSSLGQYF.